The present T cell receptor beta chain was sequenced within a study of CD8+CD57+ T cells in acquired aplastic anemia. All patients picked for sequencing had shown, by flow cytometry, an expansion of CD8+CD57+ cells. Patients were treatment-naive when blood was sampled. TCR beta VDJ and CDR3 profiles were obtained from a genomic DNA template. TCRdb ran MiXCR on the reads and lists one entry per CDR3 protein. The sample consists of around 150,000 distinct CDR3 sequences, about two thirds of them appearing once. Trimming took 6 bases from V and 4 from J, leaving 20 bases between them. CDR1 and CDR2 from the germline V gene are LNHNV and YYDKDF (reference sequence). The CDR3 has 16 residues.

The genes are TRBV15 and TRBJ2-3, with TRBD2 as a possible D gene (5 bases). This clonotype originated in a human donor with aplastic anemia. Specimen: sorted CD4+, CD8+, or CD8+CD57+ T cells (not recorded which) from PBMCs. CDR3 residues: CATRTKMRAGADTQYF. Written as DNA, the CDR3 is TGTGCCACCAGGACGAAAATGAGGGCCGGGGCAGATACGCAGTATTTT. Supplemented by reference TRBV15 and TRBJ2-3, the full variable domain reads DAMVIQNPRYQVTQFGKPVTLSCSQTLNHNVMYWYQQKSSQAPKLLFHYYDKDFNNEADTPDNFQSRRPNTSFCFLDIRSPGLGDTAMYLCATRTKMRAGADTQYFGPGTRLTVL.